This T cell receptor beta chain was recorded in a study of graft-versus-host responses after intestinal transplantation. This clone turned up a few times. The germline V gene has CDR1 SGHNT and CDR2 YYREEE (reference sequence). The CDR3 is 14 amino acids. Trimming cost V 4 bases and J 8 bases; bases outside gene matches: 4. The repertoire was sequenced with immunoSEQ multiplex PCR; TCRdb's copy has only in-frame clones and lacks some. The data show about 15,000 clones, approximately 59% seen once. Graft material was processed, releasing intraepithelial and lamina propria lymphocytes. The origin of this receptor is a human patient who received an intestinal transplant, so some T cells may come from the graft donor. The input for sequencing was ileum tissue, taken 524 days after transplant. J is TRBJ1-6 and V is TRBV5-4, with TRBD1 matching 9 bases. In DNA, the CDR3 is TGTGCCAGCAGCAAGGACAGGGGCGATTCACCCCTCCACTTT. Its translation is CASSKDRGDSPLHF.